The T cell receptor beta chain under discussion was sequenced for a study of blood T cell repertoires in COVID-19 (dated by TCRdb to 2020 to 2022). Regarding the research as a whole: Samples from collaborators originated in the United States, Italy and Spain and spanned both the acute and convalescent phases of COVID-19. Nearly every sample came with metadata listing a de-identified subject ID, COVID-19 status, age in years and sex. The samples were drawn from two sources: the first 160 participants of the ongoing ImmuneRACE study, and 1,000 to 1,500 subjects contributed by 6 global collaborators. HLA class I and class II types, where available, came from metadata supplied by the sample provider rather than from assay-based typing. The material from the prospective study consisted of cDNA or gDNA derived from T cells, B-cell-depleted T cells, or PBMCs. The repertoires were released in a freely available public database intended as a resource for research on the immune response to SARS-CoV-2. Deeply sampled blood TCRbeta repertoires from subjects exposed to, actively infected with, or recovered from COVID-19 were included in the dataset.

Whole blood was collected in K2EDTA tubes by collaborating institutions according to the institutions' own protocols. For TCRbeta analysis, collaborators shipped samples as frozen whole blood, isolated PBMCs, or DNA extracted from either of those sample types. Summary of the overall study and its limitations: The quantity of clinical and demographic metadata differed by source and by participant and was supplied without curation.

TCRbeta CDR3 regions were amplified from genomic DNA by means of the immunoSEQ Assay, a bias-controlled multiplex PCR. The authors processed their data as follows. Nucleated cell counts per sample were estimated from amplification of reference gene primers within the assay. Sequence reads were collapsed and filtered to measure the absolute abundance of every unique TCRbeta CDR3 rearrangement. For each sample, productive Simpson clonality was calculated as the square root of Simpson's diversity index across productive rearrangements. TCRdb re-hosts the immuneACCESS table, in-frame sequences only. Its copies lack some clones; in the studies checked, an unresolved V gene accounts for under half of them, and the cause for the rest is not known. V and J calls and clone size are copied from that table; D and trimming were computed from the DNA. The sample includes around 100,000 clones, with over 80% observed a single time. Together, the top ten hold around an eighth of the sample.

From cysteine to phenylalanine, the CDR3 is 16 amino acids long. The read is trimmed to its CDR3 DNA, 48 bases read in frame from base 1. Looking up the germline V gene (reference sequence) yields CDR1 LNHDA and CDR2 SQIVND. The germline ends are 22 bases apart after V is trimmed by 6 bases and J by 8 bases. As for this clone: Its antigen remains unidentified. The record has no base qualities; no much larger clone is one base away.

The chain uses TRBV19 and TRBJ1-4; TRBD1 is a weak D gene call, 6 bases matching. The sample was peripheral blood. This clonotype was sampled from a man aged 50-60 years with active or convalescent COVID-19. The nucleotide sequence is TGTGCCAGTAGGTTCACCGCACAGGGTCCAGGGGAAAAACTGTTTTTT. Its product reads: CASRFTAQGPGEKLFF.